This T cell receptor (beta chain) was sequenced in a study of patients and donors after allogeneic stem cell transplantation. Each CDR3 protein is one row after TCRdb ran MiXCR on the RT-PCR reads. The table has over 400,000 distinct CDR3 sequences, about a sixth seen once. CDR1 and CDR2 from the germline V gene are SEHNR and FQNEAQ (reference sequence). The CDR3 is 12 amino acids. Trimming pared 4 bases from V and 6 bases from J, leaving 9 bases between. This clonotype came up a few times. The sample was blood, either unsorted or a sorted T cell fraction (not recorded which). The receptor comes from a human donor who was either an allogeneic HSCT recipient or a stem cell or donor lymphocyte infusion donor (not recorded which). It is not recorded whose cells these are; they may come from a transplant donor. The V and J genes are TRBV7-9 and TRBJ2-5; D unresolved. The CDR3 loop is CASSSGSKTQYF. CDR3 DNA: TGTGCCAGCAGCTCGGGCTCGAAGACCCAGTACTTC.